This T cell receptor beta chain comes out of a study of metastatic and nonmetastatic thyroid tumors. Looking at the study overall: Across blood and tumor or nodule tissue, repertoires from malignant and benign thyroid patients were compared with one another. Study-level results: The study reportedly found significantly higher TCR beta diversity in malignant thyroid tumors than benign nodules, in blood and tumor.

All patients were treatment-naive before thyroid surgery. Losses at the gene ends were 4 bases for V and 5 bases for J; bases not matched to a gene: 10. This CDR3 region has 15 residues. Germline V CDR1 and CDR2: SEHNR, FQNEAQ (reference sequence). This clone was detected ten times or more. Its antigen is unknown. TCRdb re-called clones via MiXCR from the PCR reads. The sample carries about 92,000 clones, more than 13% recorded once. The receptor comes from a female donor with papillary thyroid cancer or a benign thyroid nodule (not recorded which). Some clones in this sample may be carry-over from other donors' samples. This chain uses TRBV7-9 with TRBJ1-2; 7 bases map to TRBD1. The sample was blood. The CDR3 DNA is TGTGCCAGCAGCTCCTCAGGGACAGCCGATTATGGCTACACCTTC. It specifies CASSSSGTADYGYTF.